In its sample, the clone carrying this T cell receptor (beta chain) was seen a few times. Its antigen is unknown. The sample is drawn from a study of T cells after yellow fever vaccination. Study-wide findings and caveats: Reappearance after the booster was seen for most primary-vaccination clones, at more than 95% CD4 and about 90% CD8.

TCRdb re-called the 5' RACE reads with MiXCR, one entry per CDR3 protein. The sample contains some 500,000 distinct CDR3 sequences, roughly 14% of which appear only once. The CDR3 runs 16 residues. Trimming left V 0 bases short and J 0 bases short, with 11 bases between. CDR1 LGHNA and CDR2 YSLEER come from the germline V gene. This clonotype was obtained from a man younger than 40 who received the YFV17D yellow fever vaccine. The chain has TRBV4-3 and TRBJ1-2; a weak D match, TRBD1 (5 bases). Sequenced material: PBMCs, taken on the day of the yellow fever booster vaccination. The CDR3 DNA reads TGCGCCAGCAGCCAAGATCCCCGGACATCTAACTATGGCTACACCTTC. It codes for CASSQDPRTSNYGYTF.